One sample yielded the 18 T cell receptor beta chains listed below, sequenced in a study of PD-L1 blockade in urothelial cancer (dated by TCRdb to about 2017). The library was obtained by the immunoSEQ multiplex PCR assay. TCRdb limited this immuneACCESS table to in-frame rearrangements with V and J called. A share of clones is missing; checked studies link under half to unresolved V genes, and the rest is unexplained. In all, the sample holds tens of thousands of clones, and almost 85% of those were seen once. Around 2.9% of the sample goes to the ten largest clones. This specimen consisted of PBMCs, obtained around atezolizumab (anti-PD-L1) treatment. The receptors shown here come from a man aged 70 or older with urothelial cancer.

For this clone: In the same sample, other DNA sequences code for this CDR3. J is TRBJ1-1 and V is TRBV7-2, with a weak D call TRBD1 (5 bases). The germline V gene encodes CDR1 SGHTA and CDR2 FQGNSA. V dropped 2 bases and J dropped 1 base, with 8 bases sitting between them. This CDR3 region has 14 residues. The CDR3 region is CASSLLGQNTEAFF. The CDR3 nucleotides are TGTGCCAGCAGCTTATTGGGGCAGAACACTGAAGCTTTCTTT.

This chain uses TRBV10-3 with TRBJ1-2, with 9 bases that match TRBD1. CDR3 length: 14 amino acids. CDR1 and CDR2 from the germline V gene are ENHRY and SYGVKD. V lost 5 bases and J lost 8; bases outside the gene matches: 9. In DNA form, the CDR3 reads TGTGCCATCAGTTTGCCGGGACAGGGCGGGGGCTACACCTTC. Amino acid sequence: CAISLPGQGGGYTF.

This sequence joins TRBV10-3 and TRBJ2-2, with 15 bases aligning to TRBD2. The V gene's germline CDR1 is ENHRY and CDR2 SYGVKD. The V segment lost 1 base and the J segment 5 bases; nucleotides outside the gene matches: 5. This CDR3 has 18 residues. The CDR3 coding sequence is TGTGCCATCAGTGAGTTGGGACTAGCGGGAGGTCGGACCGGGGAGCTGTTTTTT. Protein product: CAISELGLAGGRTGELFF.

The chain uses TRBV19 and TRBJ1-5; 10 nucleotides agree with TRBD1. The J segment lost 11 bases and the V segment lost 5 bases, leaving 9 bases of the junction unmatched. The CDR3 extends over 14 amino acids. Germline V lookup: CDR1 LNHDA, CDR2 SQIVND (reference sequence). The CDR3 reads CASSVRDRGWSQHF. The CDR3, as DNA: TGTGCCAGTAGTGTCCGGGACAGGGGTTGGTCCCAGCATTTT.

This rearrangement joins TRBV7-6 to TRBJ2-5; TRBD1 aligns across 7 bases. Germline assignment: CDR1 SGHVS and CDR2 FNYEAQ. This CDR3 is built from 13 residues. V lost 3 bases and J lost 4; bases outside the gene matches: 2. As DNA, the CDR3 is TGTGCCAGCAGCTTGACAGGGTTAGAGACCCAGTACTTC. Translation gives CASSLTGLETQYF. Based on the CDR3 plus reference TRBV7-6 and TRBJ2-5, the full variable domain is GAGVSQSPRYKVTKRGQDVALRCDPISGHVSLYWYRQALGQGPEFLTYFNYEAQQDKSGLPNDRFSAERPEGSISTLTIQRTEQRDSAMYRCASSLTGLETQYFGPGTRLLVL.

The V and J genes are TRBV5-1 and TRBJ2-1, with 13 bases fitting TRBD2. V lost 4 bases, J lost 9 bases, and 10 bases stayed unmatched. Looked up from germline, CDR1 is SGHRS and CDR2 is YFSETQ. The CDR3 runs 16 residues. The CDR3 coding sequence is TGCGCCAGCAGCCCGGGAACTAGCGGGAGGGCCCTTGAGCAGTTCTTC. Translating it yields CASSPGTSGRALEQFF.

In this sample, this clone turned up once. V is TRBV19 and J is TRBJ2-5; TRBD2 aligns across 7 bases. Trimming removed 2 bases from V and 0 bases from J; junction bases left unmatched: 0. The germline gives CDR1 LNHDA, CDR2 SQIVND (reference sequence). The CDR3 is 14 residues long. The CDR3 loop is CASSIRGDQETQYF. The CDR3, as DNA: TGTGCCAGTAGTATACGGGGGGACCAAGAGACCCAGTACTTC.

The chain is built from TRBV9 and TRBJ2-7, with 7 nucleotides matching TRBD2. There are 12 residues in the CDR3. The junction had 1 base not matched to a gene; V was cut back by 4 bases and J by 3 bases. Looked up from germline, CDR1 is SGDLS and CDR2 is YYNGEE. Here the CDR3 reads CASSPGGYEQYF. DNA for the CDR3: TGTGCCAGCAGCCCGGGAGGCTACGAGCAGTACTTC.

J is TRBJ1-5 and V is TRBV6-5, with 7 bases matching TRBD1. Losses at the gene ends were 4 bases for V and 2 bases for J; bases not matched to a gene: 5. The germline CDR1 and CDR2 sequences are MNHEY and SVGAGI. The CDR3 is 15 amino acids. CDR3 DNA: TGTGCCAGCAGTTCCACCGACAGGGGCAATCAGCCCCAGCATTTT. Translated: CASSSTDRGNQPQHF.

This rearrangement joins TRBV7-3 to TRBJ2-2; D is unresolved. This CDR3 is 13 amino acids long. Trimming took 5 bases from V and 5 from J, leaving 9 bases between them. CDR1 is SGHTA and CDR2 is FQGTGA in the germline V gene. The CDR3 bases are TGTGCCAGCAGCCAAAGGAGTACCGGGGAGCTGTTTTTT. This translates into CASSQRSTGELFF.

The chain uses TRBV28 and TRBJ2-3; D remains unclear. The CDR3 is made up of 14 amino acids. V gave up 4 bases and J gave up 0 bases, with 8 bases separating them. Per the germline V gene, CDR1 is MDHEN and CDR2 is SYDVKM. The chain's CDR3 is CASSSLTSTDTQYF. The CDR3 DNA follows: TGTGCCAGCAGTTCACTAACTAGCACAGATACGCAGTATTTT.

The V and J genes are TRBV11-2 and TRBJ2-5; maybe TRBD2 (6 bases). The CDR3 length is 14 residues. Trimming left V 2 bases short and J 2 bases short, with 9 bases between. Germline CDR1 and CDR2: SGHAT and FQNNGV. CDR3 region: CASSLWRAQETQYF. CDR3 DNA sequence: TGTGCCAGCAGCTTATGGAGGGCTCAAGAGACCCAGTACTTC.

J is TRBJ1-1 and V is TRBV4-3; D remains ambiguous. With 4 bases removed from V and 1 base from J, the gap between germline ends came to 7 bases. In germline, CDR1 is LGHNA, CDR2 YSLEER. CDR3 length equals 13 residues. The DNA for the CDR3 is TGCGCCAGCAGCCGCCGACAGAACACTGAAGCTTTCTTT. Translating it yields CASSRRQNTEAFF.

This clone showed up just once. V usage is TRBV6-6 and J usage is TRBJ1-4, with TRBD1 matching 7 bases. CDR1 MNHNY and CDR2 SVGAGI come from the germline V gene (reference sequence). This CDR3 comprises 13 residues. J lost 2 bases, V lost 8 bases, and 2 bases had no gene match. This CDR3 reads CASEGATNEKLFF. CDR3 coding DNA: TGTGCCAGCGAGGGGGCGACTAATGAAAAACTGTTTTTT.

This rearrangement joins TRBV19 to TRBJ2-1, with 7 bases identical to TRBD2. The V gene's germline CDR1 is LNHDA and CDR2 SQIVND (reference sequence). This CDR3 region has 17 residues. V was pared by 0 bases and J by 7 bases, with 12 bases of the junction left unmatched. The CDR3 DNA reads TGTGCCAGTAGTATAGATCAGGGAGGGAGGGTTAAGAATGAGCAGTTCTTC. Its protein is CASSIDQGGRVKNEQFF. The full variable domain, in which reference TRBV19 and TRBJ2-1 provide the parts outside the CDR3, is DGGITQSPKYLFRKEGQNVTLSCEQNLNHDAMYWYRQDPGQGLRLIYYSQIVNDFQKGDIAEGYSVSREKKESFPLTVTSAQKNPTAFYLCASSIDQGGRVKNEQFFGPGTRLTVL.

The CDR3 spells CASGDLAASYEQYF. The CDR3 region has the DNA TGTGCCAGCGGGGATCTAGCGGCCTCCTACGAGCAGTACTTC. The rearrangement joins TRBV27 to TRBJ2-7, with 7 bases that match TRBD2. The CDR3 is 14 amino acids. Germline V gene data show CDR1 as MNHEY and CDR2 as SMNVEV (reference sequence). With 8 bases clipped from V and 0 bases from J, the junction kept 7 bases outside the gene matches.

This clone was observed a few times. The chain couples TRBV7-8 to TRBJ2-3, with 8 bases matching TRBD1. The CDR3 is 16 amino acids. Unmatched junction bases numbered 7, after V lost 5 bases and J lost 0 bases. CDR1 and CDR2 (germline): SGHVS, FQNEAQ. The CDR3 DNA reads TGTGCCAGCAGCCCTTCGGACAGGGCTAGCACAGATACGCAGTATTTT. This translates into CASSPSDRASTDTQYF.

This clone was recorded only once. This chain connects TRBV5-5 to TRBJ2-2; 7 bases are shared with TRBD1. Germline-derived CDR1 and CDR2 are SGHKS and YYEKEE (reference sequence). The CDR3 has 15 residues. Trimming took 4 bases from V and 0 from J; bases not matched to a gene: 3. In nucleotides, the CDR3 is TGTGCCAGCAGCCTAGGGACAGCGAACACCGGGGAGCTGTTTTTT. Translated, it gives CASSLGTANTGELFF. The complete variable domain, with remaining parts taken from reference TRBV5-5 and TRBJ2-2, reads DAGVTQSPTHLIKTRGQQVTLRCSPISGHKSVSWYQQVLGQGPQFIFQYYEKEERGRGNFPDRFSARQFPNYSSELNVNALLLGDSALYLCASSLGTANTGELFFGEGSRLTVL.